Below are 27 T cell receptor beta chains sequenced from a single sample in a study of T cell responses to AZD1222 COVID-19 vaccine. The assay was immunoSEQ multiplex PCR, and TCRdb's table has in-frame clones only and misses some. Of 150,000 to 200,000 clones listed, just under 90% are singletons. This sample comprised peripheral blood, obtained 28 days after the second dose of the MenACWY control vaccine. The receptor source for this set is an adult who received the MenACWY meningococcal vaccine as a control.

This clone was seen a single time. The chain uses TRBV28 and TRBJ1-1, with D perhaps TRBD1 (5 bases). The germline V gene encodes CDR1 MDHEN and CDR2 SYDVKM. The V end lost 1 base, the J end lost 6 bases, and 12 bases lay between the germline ends. CDR3 length equals 14 residues. The CDR3 bases are TGTGCCAGCAGTTTATCCTCGTGGGGCGCTGAAGCTTTCTTT. Translated: CASSLSSWGAEAFF.

This chain connects TRBV18 to TRBJ1-2; 8 bases are a match to TRBD1. Trimming at V came to 2 bases and at J to 7 bases, leaving 18 bases not matched to a gene. The CDR3 is 18 residues long. Germline V gene sequence: CDR1 KGHSH, CDR2 LQKENI. This CDR3 reads CASSPNDGSGQGIGGYTF. In DNA form, the CDR3 reads TGTGCCAGCTCACCAAACGACGGGTCAGGACAGGGTATTGGTGGCTACACCTTC.

The V gene is TRBV10-3, the J gene TRBJ1-3; no clear D. The CDR3 length is 18 residues. From germline, CDR1 is ENHRY and CDR2 SYGVKD. V lost 2 bases, J lost 0 bases, and 17 bases lay in between. The CDR3: CAISERFGGVYSGNTIYF. CDR3 nucleotide sequence: TGTGCCATCAGTGAGAGGTTCGGCGGAGTATACTCTGGAAACACCATATATTTT.

The chain employs TRBV4-3 and TRBJ2-7; D is unclear. The CDR3 is 13 residues long. Germline V gene lookup returns CDR1 LGHNA and CDR2 YSLEER. The germline V and J ends were trimmed by 0 bases and 1 base, with 4 bases remaining between them. The CDR3 sequence is CASSQDRSYEQYF. CDR3 bases: TGCGCCAGCAGCCAAGATCGGTCCTACGAGCAGTACTTC.

The rearrangement uses TRBV28 and TRBJ1-5; TRBD1 agrees at 8 bases. Per the germline V gene, CDR1 is MDHEN and CDR2 is SYDVKM. The V and J ends lost 10 bases and 0 bases, in that order; junction bases with no gene match: 11. The CDR3 has 16 amino acids. The CDR3 loop is CATPPQQGDSNQPQHF. CDR3 nucleotide sequence: TGTGCCACCCCACCCCAACAGGGGGATAGCAATCAGCCCCAGCATTTT.

The chain joins TRBV5-6 to TRBJ2-3; maybe TRBD1 (6 bases). V lost 2 bases and J lost 2, with 9 bases in between. Germline CDR1 SGHDT, CDR2 YYEEEE. This CDR3 is 14 amino acids long. The CDR3 DNA reads as TGTGCCAGCAGCTTTCAGGGGAACACAGATACGCAGTATTTT. Amino acid sequence: CASSFQGNTDTQYF.

This sequence joins TRBV28 and TRBJ1-4; D gene ambiguous. Per the germline V gene, CDR1 is MDHEN and CDR2 is SYDVKM. The CDR3 covers 11 residues. Trimming took 1 base from V and 6 from J, leaving 0 bases between them. CDR3 sequence reads: CASSLYEKLFF. The CDR3 bases are TGTGCCAGCAGTTTATATGAAAAACTGTTTTTT.

The chain joins TRBV9 to TRBJ2-7; 11 bases are shared with TRBD1. Germline CDR1 reads SGDLS; CDR2 reads YYNGEE. J gave up 4 bases and V 2 bases, and 2 bases lay outside the gene matches. The CDR3 length is 14 residues. The DNA for the CDR3 is TGTGCCAGCAGCGTGGACAGGGGGCCGTACGAGCAGTACTTC. Translating gives CASSVDRGPYEQYF.

The chain combines TRBV18 with TRBJ2-3; D possibly corresponds to TRBD1 (7 bases). Germline V gene sequence: CDR1 KGHSH, CDR2 LQKENI. Trimming shortened V by 2 bases and J by 6 bases, and 15 bases separated the two germline ends. This CDR3 is 15 amino acids long. This chain's CDR3 is CASSPAGQTSDTQYF. The CDR3, as DNA: TGTGCCAGCTCACCAGCGGGACAGACGTCCGATACGCAGTATTTT.

This chain connects TRBV10-3 to TRBJ1-3, with D perhaps TRBD1 (5 bases). There are 15 residues in the CDR3. Germline V gene sequence: CDR1 ENHRY, CDR2 SYGVKD. Trimming shortened V by 1 base and J by 4 bases, and 11 bases separated the two germline ends. CDR3 DNA sequence: TGTGCCATCAGTGAGTACTCGACAGTAGGAAACACCATATATTTT. Its translation is CAISEYSTVGNTIYF.

This rearrangement joins TRBV5-8 to TRBJ2-3, with D tentatively TRBD1 (6 bases). Trimming stripped 4 bases from V and 4 bases from J, with 13 bases between. Germline CDR1 reads SGHTS; CDR2 reads YDEGEE. The CDR3 length is 14 residues. The CDR3: CASSALKGADTQYF. Here the CDR3 DNA reads TGTGCCAGCAGCGCGTTAAAGGGGGCAGATACGCAGTATTTT.

The chain employs TRBV12-3 or TRBV12-4 and TRBJ2-4, with D perhaps TRBD2 (6 bases). V was shortened by 3 bases and J by 7 bases, with 7 bases between the two germline ends. The CDR3 totals 12 residues. The CDR3 nucleotides are TGTGCCAGCAGTTTGGGGGGTAACATTCAGTACTTC. Protein sequence: CASSLGGNIQYF.

This sequence joins TRBV20-1 and TRBJ2-5; D may be TRBD2 (5 bases). The CDR3 has 11 residues. The germline V and J ends were trimmed by 7 bases and 1 base, with 7 bases remaining between them. Germline V lookup: CDR1 DFQATT, CDR2 SNEGSKA (reference sequence). The CDR3 nucleotides are TGCAGTGGGGCGGGCCAAGAGACCCAGTACTTC. Translated, it gives CSGAGQETQYF.

The J gene is TRBJ1-6, the V gene TRBV30; tentatively, D is TRBD1 (5 bases). Deletions cut 0 bases from V and 9 bases from J, with 15 bases between. CDR1 and CDR2 (germline): GTSNPN, SVGIG (reference sequence). This CDR3 has 15 residues. CDR3 protein: CAWSVLGGGGSPLHF. CDR3 sequence (DNA): TGTGCCTGGAGTGTACTGGGGGGTGGGGGTTCACCCCTCCACTTT.

The chain joins TRBV4-2 to TRBJ2-3, with 9 positions matching TRBD2. This CDR3 spans 17 amino acids. Germline lookup yields CDR1 LGHNA and CDR2 YNFKEQ. With V trimmed by 2 bases and J by 4 bases, 10 bases remained unmatched. CDR3 loop: CASSQSATSGRPDTQYF. The CDR3 DNA reads as TGTGCCAGCAGCCAATCGGCCACCAGCGGGAGGCCAGATACGCAGTATTTT.

This clone has just a few counts. The rearrangement links TRBV29-1 to TRBJ2-7, with D tentatively TRBD1 (6 bases). The germline gives CDR1 SQVTM, CDR2 ANQGSEA. Trimming left V 6 bases short and J 6 bases short, with 18 bases between. The CDR3 covers 13 residues. For the CDR3, the DNA is TGCAGCGTGGGAAGGACAGATGGGCGCGAGCAGTACTTC. It translates to CSVGRTDGREQYF.

This chain joins TRBV15 and TRBJ2-5; 7 nucleotides agree with TRBD1. The CDR3 sequence is 14 residues long. In germline, CDR1 is LNHNV, CDR2 YYDKDF (reference sequence). Trimming removed 3 bases from V and 7 bases from J; junction bases left unmatched: 8. DNA for the CDR3: TGTGCCACCAGCAGGGCTCAGGGGGTTGGGACCCAGTACTTC. Translation: CATSRAQGVGTQYF.

This chain uses TRBV7-9 with TRBJ1-1; the D is unclear. The ends were cut back, 6 bases at V and 1 base at J, with 9 bases in the middle. Germline V CDR1 and CDR2: SEHNR, FQNEAQ (reference sequence). CDR3 length equals 13 residues. The CDR3 nucleotides read TGTGCCAGCAGTCCCGGTCAGAACACTGAAGCTTTCTTT. Translated: CASSPGQNTEAFF.

The chain is built from TRBV12-3 or TRBV12-4 and TRBJ1-2, with D unresolved. V lost 4 bases and J lost 8, with 11 bases in between. The CDR3 loop spans 12 amino acids. This CDR3 reads CASSSSPIGYTF. CDR3 coding DNA: TGTGCCAGCAGTTCATCCCCTATCGGCTACACCTTC.

V and J are TRBV28 and TRBJ1-2, with TRBD1 matching 8 bases. Germline-derived CDR1 and CDR2 are MDHEN and SYDVKM. The V and J ends lost 1 base and 1 base, in that order; junction bases with no gene match: 20. The CDR3 is 21 amino acids. CDR3 sequence: CASSLLTQMRGQGALNYGYTF. CDR3 in DNA: TGTGCCAGCAGTTTATTGACCCAGATGAGAGGACAGGGCGCTCTTAACTATGGCTACACCTTC.

The chain joins TRBV9 to TRBJ2-7, with D unresolved. Germline CDR1 reads SGDLS; CDR2 reads YYNGEE. V lost 4 bases and J 1 base, leaving 15 bases between the germline ends. CDR3 length: 15 amino acids. CDR3 DNA sequence: TGTGCCAGCAGCCCCCCCACCCCTCGGTCCTACGAGCAGTACTTC. Protein: CASSPPTPRSYEQYF.

This clone was detected once. V usage is TRBV5-4 and J usage is TRBJ2-3; no reliable D call. V was pared by 4 bases and J by 2 bases, with 17 bases between. Per germline, CDR1 SGHNT and CDR2 YYREEE (reference sequence). This CDR3 spans 16 amino acids. The CDR3 protein is CASSPVGSAITDTQYF. The CDR3 DNA reads as TGTGCCAGCAGCCCGGTAGGGTCAGCCATCACAGATACGCAGTATTTT.

CDR3 DNA: TGTGCCAGCAGTTTCCGGACAGAAATCTATGGCTACACCTTC. Its protein product is CASSFRTEIYGYTF. V is TRBV6-2 or TRBV6-3 and J is TRBJ1-2, with D possibly being TRBD1 (6 bases). The germline CDR1 and CDR2 sequences are MNHEY and SVGEGT. Trimming pared 4 bases from V and 4 bases from J, leaving 13 bases between. The CDR3 sequence is 14 residues long.

The chain recombines TRBV7-9 with TRBJ2-1; perhaps D is TRBD1 or TRBD2 (6 bases each). This CDR3 spans 13 amino acids. Germline loops: CDR1 SEHNR, CDR2 FQNEAQ (reference sequence). V was pared by 8 bases and J by 4 bases, with 12 bases between. The CDR3 region is CASEGGLYNEQFF. The CDR3 nucleotides read TGTGCCAGCGAGGGGGGTCTTTACAATGAGCAGTTCTTC.

This chain links TRBV3-1 (or the pseudogene TRBV3-2) with TRBJ1-2; the match to TRBD1 covers 8 bases. V lost 3 bases, J lost 4 bases, and 10 bases stayed unmatched. Per germline, CDR1 LGHDT and CDR2 YNNKEL (reference sequence). The CDR3 contains 16 residues. The chain's CDR3 is CASSHHGVQGAYGYTF. In DNA form, the CDR3 reads TGTGCCAGCAGCCATCACGGCGTGCAGGGGGCCTATGGCTACACCTTC.

The gene calls are TRBV27 and TRBJ2-7; TRBD2 matches 11 bases. The CDR3 sequence is 13 residues long. Trimming removed 3 bases from V and 6 bases from J; junction bases left unmatched: 1. In germline, CDR1 is MNHEY, CDR2 SMNVEV (reference sequence). CDR3 protein: CASSFSGRVEQYF. CDR3 nucleotide sequence: TGTGCCAGCAGTTTTAGCGGGAGGGTCGAGCAGTACTTC.

The V call is TRBV7-3, the J call TRBJ1-1; D is unclear. V lost 5 bases to trimming and J lost 5 bases, with 9 bases between them. Germline V gives CDR1 SGHTA, CDR2 FQGTGA. The CDR3 spans 12 residues. DNA of the CDR3: TGTGCCAGCAGCCCGAGGCGGACTGAAGCTTTCTTT. Translation gives CASSPRRTEAFF.